This T cell receptor beta chain was sequenced in a study of response to subunit inactivated influenza vaccine. The CDR3 spans 15 residues. Germline V gene lookup returns CDR1 SGHRS and CDR2 YFSETQ. V was pared by 6 bases and J by 2 bases, with 17 bases between. TCRdb processed the RT-PCR reads anew with MiXCR; each CDR3 protein has one entry. The repertoire includes some 550,000 distinct CDR3 sequences, roughly 23% of them detected once, and roughly 2.8% sits in the top ten. These data were also filed under a second study, of T cells expressing NK-cell markers. From that second work: It was by 5'RACE template switching with UMIs that TCR beta cDNA was made. Out of eight donors sequenced, seven tested HCMV-seropositive and the remaining one seronegative. Of the CD8+ T cells in about 6 donors, about 1.0-7.0% belonged to dominant NKG2C+ clonotypes. No clear determination of HCMV specificity was made for expanded NKG2C+ T cell clones.

The source of this sequence is a man aged 50 to 59 who received an inactivated influenza vaccine. The chain carries TRBV5-1 and TRBJ2-5, with D possibly called TRBD1 or TRBD2 (7 bases each). The sample in question was CD4+ T cells sorted from PBMCs, obtained 11 to 12 days after vaccination. CDR3 region: CASKTGTNSQETQYF. The DNA for the CDR3 is TGCGCCAGCAAGACAGGGACTAACTCGCAAGAGACCCAGTACTTC.